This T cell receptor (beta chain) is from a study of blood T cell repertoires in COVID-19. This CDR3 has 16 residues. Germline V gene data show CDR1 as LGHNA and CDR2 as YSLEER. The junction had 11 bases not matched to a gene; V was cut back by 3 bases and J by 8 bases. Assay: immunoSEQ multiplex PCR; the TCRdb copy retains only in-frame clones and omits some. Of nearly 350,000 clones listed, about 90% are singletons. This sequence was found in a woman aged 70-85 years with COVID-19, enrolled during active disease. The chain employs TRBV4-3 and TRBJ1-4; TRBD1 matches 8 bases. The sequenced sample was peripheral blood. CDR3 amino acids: CASSQNSRGLGEKLFF. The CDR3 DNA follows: TGCGCCAGCAGCCAGAACTCCAGGGGGCTGGGGGAAAAACTGTTTTTT.